A selection of T cell receptor beta chains follows, all from one sample in a study of identical twins. TCRdb ran MiXCR on the 5' RACE reads and lists one entry per CDR3 protein. The sample carries roughly 700,000 distinct CDR3 sequences, 8.5% to 9% recorded once. Separately, the same data were catalogued under a study of yellow fever vaccine responses in identical twins.

Input material: PBMCs. The receptors here all came from a woman aged 18 to 35 in good health. The CDR3 runs from the conserved cysteine through the conserved F or W. The D gene is left open where the match is weak. Size values are once, few and many counts, or a class for expanded clones, and some rows have none.

>17|TRBJ2-1|-|TRBV20-1|TRBD2
TGCTGTGCTAGCGGAGGGGCAATGGGGTTATGGTTCCGTGAGCAGTTCTTC
CCASGGAMGLWFREQFF
>17|TRBJ2-7|-|TRBV19|TRBD2
TGTGCCAGTAGCAGGGACAGACGACTAGCGGGAGGCTACGAGCAGTACTTC
CASSRDRRLAGGYEQYF
>18|TRBJ2-6|few|TRBV4-3|-
TGCGCCAGCAGCCAAGTTCAGGTCCCTGGCTCTGGGGCCAACGTCCTGACTTTC
CASSQVQVPGSGANVLTF
>14|TRBJ2-5|-|TRBV2|TRBD1
TGTGCCAGCAGGGAACAGGGGCGTCGGGAGACCCAGTACTTC
CASREQGRRETQYF
>14|TRBJ1-2|few|TRBV5-5|-
TGTGCCAGCAGCTTGGCCGAAGAGCTCTATGGCTACACCTTC
CASSLAEELYGYTF
>12|TRBJ1-5|many|TRBV20-1|-
TGCAGTGCTATGCCTAGCAATCAGCCCCAGCATTTT
CSAMPSNQPQHF
>19|TRBJ2-1|few|TRBV11-2|-
TGTGCCAGCAGCTTATTGCATGGTATGGCGGAGGGGTTTTACAATGAGCAGTTCTTC
CASSLLHGMAEGFYNEQFF
>16|TRBJ2-3|-|TRBV4-2|-
TGTGCCAGCAGCCAGGACAAAACAGGCCTGTTGAATACGCAGTATTTT
CASSQDKTGLLNTQYF
>13|TRBJ1-5|-|TRBV29-1|-
TGCAGCGTTGAAGATGGGGTTAATCAGCCCCAGCATTTT
CSVEDGVNQPQHF
>14|TRBJ2-7|many|TRBV12-3/TRBV12-4|-
TGTGCCAGCAGTTTAGCGCGCAGGGAGAACGAGCAGTACTTC
CASSLARRENEQYF
>13|TRBJ2-2|few|TRBV3-1|TRBD2
TGTGCCAGCGGACTAGCGGGAAACGGGGAGCTGTTTTTT
CASGLAGNGELFF